The next 17 T cell receptor beta chains were all read from a single sample in a study of T cells after yellow fever vaccination. TCRdb ran MiXCR on the 5' RACE reads and lists one entry per CDR3 protein. The sample holds approximately 330,000 distinct CDR3 sequences, approximately 4% seen once. The input for sequencing was PBMCs, taken 5 days after the yellow fever booster vaccination. Receptor source: a man aged 18 to 29 who received the YFV17D yellow fever vaccine.

The J gene is TRBJ1-1, the V gene TRBV4-1, with a possible D match to TRBD1 (6 bases). CDR1 and CDR2 (germline): MGHRA, YSYEKL. The CDR3 sequence is 14 residues long. The V end lost 0 bases, the J end lost 2 bases, and 7 bases lay between the germline ends. CDR3 nucleotide sequence: TGCGCCAGCAGCCAAGAACAGGGCAACACTGAAGCTTTCTTT. This encodes CASSQEQGNTEAFF.

This chain connects TRBV19 to TRBJ1-1; no clear D. The CDR3 spans 14 residues. The germline V gene has CDR1 LNHDA and CDR2 SQIVND (reference sequence). The V and J ends lost 8 bases and 2 bases respectively, with 15 bases between them. The CDR3 region is CASSQRRKNTEAFF. The CDR3, as DNA: TGTGCCAGTTCCCAACGGCGGAAAAACACTGAAGCTTTCTTT.

The rearrangement uses TRBV20-1 and TRBJ2-1; TRBD2 agrees at 10 bases. V shed 0 bases and J 7 bases; nucleotides not matched to a gene: 3. The CDR3 sequence is 14 residues long. Germline values: CDR1 DFQATT, CDR2 SNEGSKA (reference sequence). The CDR3 here is CSARDLAGENEQFF. In DNA form, the CDR3 reads TGCAGTGCTAGAGATCTAGCGGGGGAAAATGAGCAGTTCTTC.

The gene calls are TRBV29-1 and TRBJ2-4, with D possibly being TRBD1 or TRBD2 (5 bases each). From germline, CDR1 is SQVTM and CDR2 ANQGSEA. This CDR3 is 14 amino acids long. V was cut by 0 bases and J by 6 bases, with 12 bases left in between. The CDR3 nucleotides are TGCAGCGTTGAAGAGGGGACGGGGAGAAACATTCAGTACTTC. It yields the protein CSVEEGTGRNIQYF.

The chain employs TRBV12-5 and TRBJ1-4, with 7 bases matching TRBD1. With V trimmed by 2 bases and J by 7 bases, 13 bases remained unmatched. Germline-derived CDR1 and CDR2 are LGHNT and FRNRAP. The CDR3 covers 17 residues. The CDR3: CASGLTAYRGRSEKLFF. DNA for the CDR3: TGTGCTAGTGGTTTGACCGCTTACAGGGGAAGAAGTGAAAAACTGTTTTTT.

V is TRBV5-1 and J is TRBJ1-4; D is perhaps TRBD1 (5 bases). The V end lost 6 bases, the J end lost 8 bases, and 14 bases lay between the germline ends. The length of the CDR3 is 13 residues. From germline, CDR1 is SGHRS and CDR2 YFSETQ. CDR3 residues: CASNAGIGEKLFF. CDR3 nucleotide sequence: TGCGCCAGCAATGCAGGGATAGGGGAAAAACTGTTTTTT. Full variable domain (remainder filled in from reference TRBV5-1 and TRBJ1-4): KAGVTQTPRYLIKTRGQQVTLSCSPISGHRSVSWYQQTPGQGLQFLFEYFSETQRNKGNFPGRFSGRQFSNSRSEMNVSTLELGDSALYLCASNAGIGEKLFFGSGTQLSVL.

The chain carries TRBV20-1 and TRBJ1-6; no firm D call. Germline lookup yields CDR1 DFQATT and CDR2 SNEGSKA (reference sequence). CDR3 length: 15 residues. V was pared by 0 bases and J by 6 bases, with 12 bases between. The CDR3 nucleotides read TGCAGTGCTAGAGATAGGCCAGCCGTTAATTCACCCCTCCACTTT. Its translation: CSARDRPAVNSPLHF.

This clonotype came up a few times. The chain uses TRBV18 and TRBJ1-4; maybe TRBD1 (5 bases). Germline CDR1 KGHSH, CDR2 LQKENI. The CDR3 consists of 15 residues. V was trimmed by 3 bases and J by 5 bases, leaving 13 bases between them. CDR3 in amino acids: CASSPPGRMNEKLFF. The CDR3 DNA follows: TGTGCCAGCTCACCGCCGGGACGGATGAATGAAAAACTGTTTTTT.

In its sample, this clonotype was seen many times. The chain employs TRBV7-2 and TRBJ2-1; 7 nucleotides match TRBD2. Germline V gene data show CDR1 as SGHTA and CDR2 as FQGNSA. J gave up 8 bases and V 5 bases, and 12 bases lay outside the gene matches. The CDR3 sequence is 15 residues long. The CDR3 region is CASSKWGGQSDEQFF. The DNA of the CDR3 is TGTGCCAGCAGCAAGTGGGGAGGGCAAAGCGATGAGCAGTTCTTC.

This clonotype turned up a few times. The rearrangement uses TRBV5-1 and TRBJ1-1; D remains unclear. The CDR3 is made up of 13 amino acids. The germline CDR1 and CDR2 sequences are SGHRS and YFSETQ. Trimming left V 0 bases short and J 4 bases short, with 7 bases between. This CDR3 is CASSLVSVTEAFF. CDR3 bases: TGCGCCAGCAGCTTGGTATCGGTCACTGAAGCTTTCTTT.

This chain joins TRBV20-1 and TRBJ1-2; 8 bases fit TRBD1. Trimming took 1 base from V and 5 from J; bases not matched to a gene: 9. Germline loops: CDR1 DFQATT, CDR2 SNEGSKA (reference sequence). CDR3 length equals 15 residues. The CDR3 DNA reads TGCAGTGCTAGAGGTCGGGACAGGAGCCCTTATGGCTACACCTTC. Translating it yields CSARGRDRSPYGYTF.

The sample holds many counts of this clonotype. This chain joins TRBV6-5 and TRBJ1-2; unclear D gene. The CDR3 spans 16 residues. Germline values: CDR1 MNHEY, CDR2 SVGAGI. Trimming cost V 0 bases and J 0 bases, with 11 bases left between them. Here the CDR3 reads CASSYSSPESNYGYTF. In DNA form, the CDR3 reads TGTGCCAGCAGTTACTCCAGCCCAGAGTCTAACTATGGCTACACCTTC.

The chain joins TRBV5-4 to TRBJ2-5; 7 positions match TRBD2. Unmatched junction bases numbered 6, after V lost 0 bases and J lost 7 bases. CDR1 is SGHNT, CDR2 YYREEE, per germline (reference sequence). The CDR3 covers 14 residues. DNA of the CDR3: TGTGCCAGCAGCTTGGAGTTTGGGGGGGGGACCCAGTACTTC. Translated: CASSLEFGGGTQYF.

Many counts were recorded for this clonotype. The J gene is TRBJ2-3, the V gene TRBV29-1; D ambiguous. In germline, CDR1 is SQVTM, CDR2 ANQGSEA. The CDR3 sequence is 13 residues long. The germline V and J ends were trimmed by 5 bases and 6 bases, with 15 bases remaining between them. The CDR3 loop is CSVRITIGDTQYF. CDR3 in DNA: TGCAGCGTTAGAATAACTATCGGGGATACGCAGTATTTT.

Many counts were recorded for this clonotype. The J gene is TRBJ2-1, the V gene TRBV12-3 or TRBV12-4; the match to TRBD1 covers 7 bases. CDR3 length equals 14 residues. The trim removed 8 bases at V and 9 bases at J, leaving 13 bases unmatched. CDR3 residues: CASGPTGPGIEQFF. CDR3 nucleotide sequence: TGTGCCAGCGGTCCGACAGGGCCCGGGATTGAGCAGTTCTTC.

This clonotype showed up just a few times. The gene calls are TRBV7-3 and TRBJ1-2; TRBD1 matches 8 bases. The V segment lost 5 bases and the J segment 4 bases; nucleotides outside the gene matches: 9. Per the germline V gene, CDR1 is SGHTA and CDR2 is FQGTGA. CDR3 length: 15 amino acids. CDR3 nucleotides: TGTGCCAGCAGCCAGGGGGCAGGAACACTCTATGGCTACACCTTC. This gives the protein CASSQGAGTLYGYTF.

This clonotype was picked up many times. The J gene is TRBJ2-1, the V gene TRBV4-1; TRBD2 matches 13 bases. The ends lost 3 bases at V and 4 bases at J; junction bases unmatched: 3. The CDR3 totals 16 residues. CDR1 and CDR2 from the germline V gene are MGHRA and YSYEKL. Written as DNA, the CDR3 is TGCGCCAGCAGCCACGGACTAGCGGGGGTGTACAATGAGCAGTTCTTC. Translating gives CASSHGLAGVYNEQFF.